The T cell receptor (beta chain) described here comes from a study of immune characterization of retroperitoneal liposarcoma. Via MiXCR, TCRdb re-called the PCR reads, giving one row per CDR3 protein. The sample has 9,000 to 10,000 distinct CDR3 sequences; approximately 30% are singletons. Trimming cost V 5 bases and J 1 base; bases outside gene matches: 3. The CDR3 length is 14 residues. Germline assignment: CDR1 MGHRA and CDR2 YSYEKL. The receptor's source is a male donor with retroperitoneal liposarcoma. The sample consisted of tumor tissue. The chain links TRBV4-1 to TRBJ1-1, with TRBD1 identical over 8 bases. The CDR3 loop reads CASSEGQANTEAFF. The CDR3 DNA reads TGCGCCAGCAGCGAGGGACAGGCGAACACTGAAGCTTTCTTT.